A selection of T cell receptor beta chains follows, all from one sample in a study of blood T cell repertoires in COVID-19. The assay was immunoSEQ multiplex PCR, and TCRdb's table has in-frame clones only and misses some. The sample contains about 180,000 clones, 75% to 85% of which appear only once. The specimen sequenced was peripheral blood. The receptor set was obtained from a woman aged 60-70 years with COVID-19, enrolled during active disease. Each CDR3 is given with its conserved first and last residue. D genes are given only for firm matches. Part of the rows lack a size; the others show once, few, many or a class for expanded clones.

d_gene | abundance | j_gene | v_gene | CDR3aa | CDR3nt
- | - | TRBJ2-1 | TRBV9 | CASSVAGSYNEQFF | TGTGCCAGCAGCGTAGCGGGTTCCTACAATGAGCAGTTCTTC
- | - | TRBJ1-5 | TRBV28 | CASRPRGYSNQPQHF | TGTGCCAGCAGACCCAGGGGATATAGCAATCAGCCCCAGCATTTT
- | - | TRBJ1-2 | TRBV19 | CASSTDMGRYGYTF | TGTGCCAGTAGTACGGACATGGGGAGGTATGGCTACACCTTC
- | - | TRBJ1-1 | TRBV29-1 | CSVAQDQQVEAFF | TGCAGCGTCGCACAGGACCAGCAAGTTGAAGCTTTCTTT
TRBD1 | - | TRBJ2-5 | TRBV5-6 | CASSLVYRGDGETQYF | TGTGCCAGCAGCTTGGTCTACAGGGGTGATGGAGAGACCCAGTACTTC
TRBD2 | - | TRBJ2-3 | TRBV5-8 | CASSRGLSSTDTQYF | TGTGCCAGCAGCAGGGGACTATCTAGCACAGATACGCAGTATTTT
TRBD1 | - | TRBJ2-4 | TRBV6-5 | CASSPWTGGNIQYF | TGTGCCAGCAGTCCTTGGACAGGGGGGAACATTCAGTACTTC
TRBD2 | - | TRBJ2-2 | TRBV5-3 | CARSTRLAVGTGELFF | TGTGCCAGAAGCACCAGACTAGCGGTTGGGACCGGGGAGCTGTTTTTT
TRBD1 | - | TRBJ2-7 | TRBV9 | CASSVGWDRAHEQYF | TGTGCCAGCAGCGTAGGGTGGGACAGGGCCCACGAGCAGTACTTC
- | - | TRBJ1-1 | TRBV19 | CATQSQTHTEAFF | TGTGCCACACAATCCCAAACCCACACTGAAGCTTTCTTT
- | once | TRBJ2-2 | TRBV7-6 | CASSLASNTGELFF | TGTGCCAGCAGCTTAGCTTCTAACACCGGGGAGCTGTTTTTT
TRBD1 | - | TRBJ1-1 | TRBV6-5 | CASSSGTGAPEAFF | TGTGCCAGCAGTTCCGGGACAGGGGCTCCTGAAGCTTTCTTT